These T cell receptor beta chains were read from a single sample in a study of beta chain features in type 1 diabetes. The table came from immunoSEQ multiplex PCR; TCRdb's copy has only in-frame clones and leaves some out. The sample records around 140,000 clones, approximately 9% being singletons. Sequenced material: central memory CD4+ T cells from blood. These receptors were taken from a man younger than 40 with type 1 diabetes. Both conserved end residues are part of each CDR3. D genes are given only for firm matches. Rows give clone size only sometimes, using once, few, many, or a class for an expanded clone.

TGTGCCAGCAGCCGTACTTCTAGCACAGATACGCAGTATTTT	CASSRTSSTDTQYF	14	-	TRBV7-3	TRBJ2-3	-
TGTGCCAGCATAGCCAGGGGGCAGGAAACTGAAGCTTTCTTT	CASIARGQETEAFF	14	TRBD1	TRBV5-4	TRBJ1-1	-
TGCAGCGTTAAGGACAGGACGGATGAAAAACTGTTTTTT	CSVKDRTDEKLFF	13	TRBD1	TRBV29-1	TRBJ1-4	few
TGTGCCACCGGGACTTGGGCTGGGCGGAACAATGAGCAGTTCTTC	CATGTWAGRNNEQFF	15	-	TRBV15	TRBJ2-1	-
TGCGCCAGCAGCTTGGCCCAACAGGGGGATGAGCAGTTCTTC	CASSLAQQGDEQFF	14	TRBD1	TRBV5-1	TRBJ2-1	-
TGCGCCAGCAGCTTGGGTGTCATTGCGGGGCCATATGGCTACACCTTC	CASSLGVIAGPYGYTF	16	-	TRBV5-1	TRBJ1-2	few
TGTGCCAGCAGCCAAGATACGAGGCAGCTTAATGAAAAACTGTTTTTT	CASSQDTRQLNEKLFF	16	-	TRBV5-4	TRBJ1-4	few
TGTGCCAGCAGCTCGGGACAGGGGACCGGGGAGCTGTTTTTT	CASSSGQGTGELFF	14	TRBD1	TRBV7-3	TRBJ2-2	-
TGCAGCGTTGAACCAGCGGGCCTCCCAGATACGCAGTATTTT	CSVEPAGLPDTQYF	14	-	TRBV29-1	TRBJ2-3	-
TGTGCCAGCAGTGGGACAGAGGTTTCCTACGAGCAGTACTTC	CASSGTEVSYEQYF	14	TRBD1	TRBV6-5	TRBJ2-7	few
TGTGCCAGCAGGTACGATCTAGCTTCATACGAGCAGTACTTC	CASRYDLASYEQYF	14	-	TRBV6-1	TRBJ2-7	-
TGTGCCAGCAGTATAACAGGGGAATCACCCCTCCACTTT	CASSITGESPLHF	13	TRBD1	TRBV6-5	TRBJ1-6	-